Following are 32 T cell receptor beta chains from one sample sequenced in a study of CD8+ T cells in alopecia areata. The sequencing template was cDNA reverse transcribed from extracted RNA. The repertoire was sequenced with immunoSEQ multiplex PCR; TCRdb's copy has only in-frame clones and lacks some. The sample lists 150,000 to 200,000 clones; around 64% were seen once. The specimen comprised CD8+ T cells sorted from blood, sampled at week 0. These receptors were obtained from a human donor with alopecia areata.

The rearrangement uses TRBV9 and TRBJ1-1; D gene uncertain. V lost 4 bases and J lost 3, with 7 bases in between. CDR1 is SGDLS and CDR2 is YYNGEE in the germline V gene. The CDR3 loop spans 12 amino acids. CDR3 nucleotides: TGTGCCAGCAGCATAGCCCACACTGAAGCTTTCTTT. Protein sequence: CASSIAHTEAFF.

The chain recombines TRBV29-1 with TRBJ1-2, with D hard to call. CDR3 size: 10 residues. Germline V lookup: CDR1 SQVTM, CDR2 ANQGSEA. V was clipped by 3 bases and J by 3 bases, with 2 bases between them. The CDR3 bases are TGCAGCGTTGATGACTATGGCTACACCTTC. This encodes CSVDDYGYTF. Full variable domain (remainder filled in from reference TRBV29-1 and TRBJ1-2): SAVISQKPSRDICQRGTSLTIQCQVDSQVTMMFWYRQQPGQSLTLIATANQGSEATYESGFVIDKFPISRPNLTFSTLTVSNMSPEDSSIYLCSVDDYGYTFGSGTRLTVV.

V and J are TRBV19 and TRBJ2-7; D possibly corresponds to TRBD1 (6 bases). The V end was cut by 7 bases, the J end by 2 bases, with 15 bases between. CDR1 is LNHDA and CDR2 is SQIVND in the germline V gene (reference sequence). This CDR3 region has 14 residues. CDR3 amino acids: CASNPRGGTYEQYF. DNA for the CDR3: TGTGCCAGTAACCCCAGGGGTGGAACCTACGAGCAGTACTTC. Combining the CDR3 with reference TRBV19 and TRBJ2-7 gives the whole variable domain DGGITQSPKYLFRKEGQNVTLSCEQNLNHDAMYWYRQDPGQGLRLIYYSQIVNDFQKGDIAEGYSVSREKKESFPLTVTSAQKNPTAFYLCASNPRGGTYEQYFGPGTRLTVT.

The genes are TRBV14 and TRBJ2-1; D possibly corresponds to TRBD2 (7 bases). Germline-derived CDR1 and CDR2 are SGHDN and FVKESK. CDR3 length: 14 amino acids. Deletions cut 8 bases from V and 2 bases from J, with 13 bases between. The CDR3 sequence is CASQGGGPYNEQFF. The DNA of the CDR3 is TGTGCCAGCCAGGGCGGGGGCCCCTACAATGAGCAGTTCTTC.

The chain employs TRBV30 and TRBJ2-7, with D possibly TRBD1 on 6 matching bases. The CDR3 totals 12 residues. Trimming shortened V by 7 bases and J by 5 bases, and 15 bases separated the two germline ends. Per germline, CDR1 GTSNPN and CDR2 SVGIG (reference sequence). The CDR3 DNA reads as TGTGCCTACACGACCCAGGGGCACGAGCAGTACTTC. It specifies CAYTTQGHEQYF.

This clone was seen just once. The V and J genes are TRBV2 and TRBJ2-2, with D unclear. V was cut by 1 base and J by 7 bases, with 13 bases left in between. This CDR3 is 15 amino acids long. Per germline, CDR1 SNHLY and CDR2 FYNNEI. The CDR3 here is CASSEGSVSGGELFF. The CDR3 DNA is TGTGCCAGCAGTGAAGGGTCAGTTTCGGGCGGGGAGCTGTTTTTT.

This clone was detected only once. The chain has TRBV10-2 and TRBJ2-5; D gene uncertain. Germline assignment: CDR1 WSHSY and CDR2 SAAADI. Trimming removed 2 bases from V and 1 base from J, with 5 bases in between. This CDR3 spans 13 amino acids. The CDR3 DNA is TGCGCCAGCAGTGAGGACTCCCAAGAGACCCAGTACTTC. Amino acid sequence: CASSEDSQETQYF.

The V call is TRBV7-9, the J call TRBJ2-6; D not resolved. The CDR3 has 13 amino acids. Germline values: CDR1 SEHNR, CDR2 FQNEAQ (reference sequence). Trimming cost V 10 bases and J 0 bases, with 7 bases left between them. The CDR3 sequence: CAIEDSGANVLTF. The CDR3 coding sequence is TGTGCCATCGAGGACTCTGGGGCCAACGTCCTGACTTTC.

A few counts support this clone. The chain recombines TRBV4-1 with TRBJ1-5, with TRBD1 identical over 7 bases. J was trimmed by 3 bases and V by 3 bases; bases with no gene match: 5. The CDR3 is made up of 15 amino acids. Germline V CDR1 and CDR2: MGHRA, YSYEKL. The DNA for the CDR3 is TGCGCCAGCAGCCAGACTACAGGGGACAATCAGCCCCAGCATTTT. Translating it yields CASSQTTGDNQPQHF.

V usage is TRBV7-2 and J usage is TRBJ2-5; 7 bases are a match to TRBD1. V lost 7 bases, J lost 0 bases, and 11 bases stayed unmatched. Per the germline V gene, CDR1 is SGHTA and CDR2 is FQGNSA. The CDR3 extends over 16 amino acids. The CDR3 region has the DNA TGTGCCAGCACCACCCGACCGGGACAGTACCAAGAGACCCAGTACTTC. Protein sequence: CASTTRPGQYQETQYF.

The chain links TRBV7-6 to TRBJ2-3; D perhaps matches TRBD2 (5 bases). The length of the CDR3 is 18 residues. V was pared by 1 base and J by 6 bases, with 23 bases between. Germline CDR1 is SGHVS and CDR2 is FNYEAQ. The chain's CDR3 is CASSLVARGRRTRDTQYF. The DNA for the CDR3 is TGTGCCAGCAGCTTAGTAGCACGGGGAAGGCGCACACGGGATACGCAGTATTTT.

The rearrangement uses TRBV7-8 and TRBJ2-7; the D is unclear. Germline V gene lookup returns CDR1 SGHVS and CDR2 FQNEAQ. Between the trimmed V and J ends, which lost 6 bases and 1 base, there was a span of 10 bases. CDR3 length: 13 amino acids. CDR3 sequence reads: CASRATRSYEQYF. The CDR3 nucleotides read TGTGCCAGCAGGGCTACGCGGTCCTACGAGCAGTACTTC.

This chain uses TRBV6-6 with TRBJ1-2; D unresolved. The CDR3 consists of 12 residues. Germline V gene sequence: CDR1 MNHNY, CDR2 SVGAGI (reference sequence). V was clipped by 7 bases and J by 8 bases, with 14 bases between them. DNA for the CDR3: TGTGCCAGCACCCCGGGAACGATCGGCTACACCTTC. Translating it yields CASTPGTIGYTF.

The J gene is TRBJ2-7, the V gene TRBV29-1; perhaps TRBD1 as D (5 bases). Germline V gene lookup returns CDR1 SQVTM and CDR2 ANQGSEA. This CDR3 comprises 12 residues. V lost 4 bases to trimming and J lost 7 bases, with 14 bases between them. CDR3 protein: CSVGQSAKEQYF. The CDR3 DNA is TGCAGCGTTGGACAGTCCGCTAAGGAGCAGTACTTC.

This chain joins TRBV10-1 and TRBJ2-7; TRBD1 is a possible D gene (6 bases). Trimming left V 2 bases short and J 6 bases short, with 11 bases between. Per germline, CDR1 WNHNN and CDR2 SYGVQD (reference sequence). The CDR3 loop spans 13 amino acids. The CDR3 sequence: CASSELTGSEQYF. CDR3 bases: TGCGCCAGCAGTGAGCTAACAGGGAGCGAGCAGTACTTC.

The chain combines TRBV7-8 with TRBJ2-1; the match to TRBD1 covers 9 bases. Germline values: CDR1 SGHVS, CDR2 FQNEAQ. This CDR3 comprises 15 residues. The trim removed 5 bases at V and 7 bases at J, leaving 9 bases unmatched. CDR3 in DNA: TGTGCCAGCAGCAACCCCGGGACAGGGAAGAATGAGCAGTTCTTC. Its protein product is CASSNPGTGKNEQFF.

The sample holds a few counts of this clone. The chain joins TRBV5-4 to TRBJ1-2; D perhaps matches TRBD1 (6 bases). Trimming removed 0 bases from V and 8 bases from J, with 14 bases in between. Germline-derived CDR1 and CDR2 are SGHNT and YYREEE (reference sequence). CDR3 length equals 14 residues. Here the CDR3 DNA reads TGTGCCAGCAGCTTGGGGACCCCAGGGGAGGGCTACACCTTC. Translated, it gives CASSLGTPGEGYTF.

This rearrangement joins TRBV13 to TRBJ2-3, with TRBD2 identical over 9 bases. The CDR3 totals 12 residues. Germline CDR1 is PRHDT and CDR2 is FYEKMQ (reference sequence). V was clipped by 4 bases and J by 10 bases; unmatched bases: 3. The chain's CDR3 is CASSSTSGSQYF. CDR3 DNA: TGTGCCAGCAGCTCGACTAGCGGTTCGCAGTATTTT.

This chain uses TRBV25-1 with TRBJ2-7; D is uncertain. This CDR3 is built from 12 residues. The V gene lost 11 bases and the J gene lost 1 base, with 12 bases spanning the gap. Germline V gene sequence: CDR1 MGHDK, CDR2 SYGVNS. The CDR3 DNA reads TGTGCCGCAGGTTACTATTCCTACGAGCAGTACTTC. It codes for CAAGYYSYEQYF.

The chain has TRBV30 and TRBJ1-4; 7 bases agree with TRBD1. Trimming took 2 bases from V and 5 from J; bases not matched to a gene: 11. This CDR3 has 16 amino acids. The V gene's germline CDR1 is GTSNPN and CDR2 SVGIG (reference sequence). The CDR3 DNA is TGTGCCTGGAGTTCCCCTACGACAGGGCAGAATGAAAAACTGTTTTTT. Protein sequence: CAWSSPTTGQNEKLFF.

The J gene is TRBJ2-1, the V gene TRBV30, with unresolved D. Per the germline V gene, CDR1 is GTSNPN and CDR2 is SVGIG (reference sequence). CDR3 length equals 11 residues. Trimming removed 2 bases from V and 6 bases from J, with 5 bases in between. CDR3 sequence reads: CAWSPTNEQFF. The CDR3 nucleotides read TGTGCCTGGAGTCCCACCAATGAGCAGTTCTTC.

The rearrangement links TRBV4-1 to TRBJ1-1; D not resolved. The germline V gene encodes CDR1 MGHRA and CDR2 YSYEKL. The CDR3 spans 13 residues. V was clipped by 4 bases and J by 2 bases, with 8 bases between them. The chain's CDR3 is CASSRHDNTEAFF. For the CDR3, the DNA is TGCGCCAGCAGCCGACATGATAACACTGAAGCTTTCTTT.

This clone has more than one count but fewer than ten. The CDR3 sequence is CASSESGLPNTEAFF. In nucleotides, the CDR3 is TGCGCCAGCAGTGAGTCGGGACTACCGAACACTGAAGCTTTCTTT. The rearrangement joins TRBV10-2 to TRBJ1-1; D is perhaps TRBD1 (5 bases). Trimming cost V 0 bases and J 1 base, with 9 bases left between them. The CDR3 has 15 residues. Germline lookup yields CDR1 WSHSY and CDR2 SAAADI.

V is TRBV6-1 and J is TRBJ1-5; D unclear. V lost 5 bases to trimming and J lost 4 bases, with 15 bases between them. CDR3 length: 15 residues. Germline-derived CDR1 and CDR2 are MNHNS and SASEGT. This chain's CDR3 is CASSPYEGGNQPQHF. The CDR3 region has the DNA TGTGCCAGCAGTCCCTATGAGGGCGGAAATCAGCCCCAGCATTTT.

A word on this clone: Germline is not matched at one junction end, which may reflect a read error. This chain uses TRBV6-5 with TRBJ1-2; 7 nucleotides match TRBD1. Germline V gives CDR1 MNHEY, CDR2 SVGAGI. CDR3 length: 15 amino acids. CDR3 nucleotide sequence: TGTGCCAGCAGTTACGGTAATAAGAGGGGGCCAGGCACCCACTTC. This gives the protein CASSYGNKRGPGTHF.

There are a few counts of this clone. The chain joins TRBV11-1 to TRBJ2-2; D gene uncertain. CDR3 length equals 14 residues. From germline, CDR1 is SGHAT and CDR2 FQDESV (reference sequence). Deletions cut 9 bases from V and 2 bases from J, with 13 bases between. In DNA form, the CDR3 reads TGTGCCAGTTCGGTGGGCGGAAACACCGGGGAGCTGTTTTTT. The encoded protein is CASSVGGNTGELFF.

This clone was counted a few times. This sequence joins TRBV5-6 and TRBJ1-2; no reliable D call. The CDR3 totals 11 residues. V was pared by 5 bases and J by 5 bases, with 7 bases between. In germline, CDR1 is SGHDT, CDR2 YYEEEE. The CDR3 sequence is CASSLGYGYTF. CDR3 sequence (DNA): TGTGCCAGCAGTCTTGGGTATGGCTACACCTTC.

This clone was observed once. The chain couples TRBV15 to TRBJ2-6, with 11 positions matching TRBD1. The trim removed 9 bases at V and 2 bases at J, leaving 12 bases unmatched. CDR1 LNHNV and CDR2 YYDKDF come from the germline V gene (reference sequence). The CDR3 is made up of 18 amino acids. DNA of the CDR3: TGTGCCACTTCCTGGGGACAGGGGGATTACGCTGGGGCCAACGTCCTGACTTTC. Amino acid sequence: CATSWGQGDYAGANVLTF.

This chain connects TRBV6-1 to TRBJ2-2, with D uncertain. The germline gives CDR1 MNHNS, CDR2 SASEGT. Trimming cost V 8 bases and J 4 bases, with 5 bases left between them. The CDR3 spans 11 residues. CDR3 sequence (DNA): TGTGCCAGCTTGGGCACCGGGGAGCTGTTTTTT. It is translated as CASLGTGELFF.

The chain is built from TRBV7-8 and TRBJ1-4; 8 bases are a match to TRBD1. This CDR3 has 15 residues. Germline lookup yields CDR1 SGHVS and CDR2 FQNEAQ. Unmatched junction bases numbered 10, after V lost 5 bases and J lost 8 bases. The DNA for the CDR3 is TGTGCCAGCAGCAGTCCAGGACAGGGCTCCGAAAAACTGTTTTTT. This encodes CASSSPGQGSEKLFF.

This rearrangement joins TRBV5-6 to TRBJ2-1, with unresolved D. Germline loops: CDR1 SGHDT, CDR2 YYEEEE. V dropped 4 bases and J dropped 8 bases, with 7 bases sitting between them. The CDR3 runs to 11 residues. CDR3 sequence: CASSLTYEQFF. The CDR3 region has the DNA TGTGCCAGCAGCCTCACCTATGAGCAGTTCTTC.

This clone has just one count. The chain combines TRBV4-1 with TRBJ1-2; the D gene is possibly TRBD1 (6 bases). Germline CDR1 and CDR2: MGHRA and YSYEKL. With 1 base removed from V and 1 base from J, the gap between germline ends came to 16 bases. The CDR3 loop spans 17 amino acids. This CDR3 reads CASSQGTGLGINYGYTF. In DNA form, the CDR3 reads TGCGCCAGCAGCCAAGGAACAGGGTTAGGAATTAACTATGGCTACACCTTC.